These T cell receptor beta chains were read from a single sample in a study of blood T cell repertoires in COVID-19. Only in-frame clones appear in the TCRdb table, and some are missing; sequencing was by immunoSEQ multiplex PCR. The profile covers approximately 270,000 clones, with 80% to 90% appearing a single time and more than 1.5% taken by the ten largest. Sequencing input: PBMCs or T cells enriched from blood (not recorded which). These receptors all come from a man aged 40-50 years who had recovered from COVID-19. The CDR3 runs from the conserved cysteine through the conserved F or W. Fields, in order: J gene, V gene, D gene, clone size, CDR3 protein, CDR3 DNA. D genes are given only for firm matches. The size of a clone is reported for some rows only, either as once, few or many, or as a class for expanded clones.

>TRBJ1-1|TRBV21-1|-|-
CASSKAFPNFTEAFF
TGTGCCAGCAGCAAAGCTTTCCCTAACTTCACTGAAGCTTTCTTT
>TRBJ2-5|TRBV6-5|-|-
CASSYSQATQETQYF
TGTGCCAGCAGTTACTCACAGGCGACACAAGAGACCCAGTACTTC
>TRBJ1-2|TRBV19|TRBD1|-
CASSIPGTGVGYTF
TGTGCCAGTAGTATCCCCGGGACAGGGGTTGGCTACACCTTC
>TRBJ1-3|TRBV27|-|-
CASSSNSLSGNTIYF
TGTGCCAGCAGCTCTAACAGCCTCTCTGGAAACACCATATATTTT
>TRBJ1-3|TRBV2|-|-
CASSSSRSRAAGENTIYF
TGTGCCAGCAGCTCATCCCGTTCCCGGGCAGCGGGGGAAAACACCATATATTTT
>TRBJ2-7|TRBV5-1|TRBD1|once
CASKGQGAHEQYF
TGCGCCAGCAAGGGACAGGGGGCCCACGAGCAGTACTTC
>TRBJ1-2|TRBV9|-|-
CASTEGGMNGYTF
TGTGCCAGCACAGAGGGTGGTATGAATGGCTACACCTTC
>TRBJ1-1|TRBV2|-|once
CASTSSVLTEAFF
TGTGCCAGCACTTCTTCCGTTTTGACTGAAGCTTTCTTT
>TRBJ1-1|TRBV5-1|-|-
CASSLVQENTEAFF
TGCGCCAGCAGCTTGGTACAGGAAAACACTGAAGCTTTCTTT
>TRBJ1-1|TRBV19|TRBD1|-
CASSPGQYTEAFF
TGTGCCAGTAGCCCGGGACAGTACACTGAAGCTTTCTTT
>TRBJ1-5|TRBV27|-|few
CASSPTPAGPYSNQPQHF
TGTGCCAGCAGTCCTACCCCCGCAGGGCCATATAGCAATCAGCCCCAGCATTTT
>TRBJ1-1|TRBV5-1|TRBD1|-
CASSPGGQGNTEAFF
TGCGCCAGCAGCCCAGGAGGACAGGGCAACACTGAAGCTTTCTTT
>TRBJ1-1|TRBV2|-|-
CASSGGFGTEAFF
TGTGCCAGCAGTGGCGGATTTGGCACTGAAGCTTTCTTT
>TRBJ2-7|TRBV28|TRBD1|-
CASSDGTDKNSYEQYF
TGTGCCAGCAGTGACGGGACAGATAAAAACTCCTACGAGCAGTACTTC
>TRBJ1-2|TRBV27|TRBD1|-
CASSLEGGPGQPKPYGYTF
TGTGCCAGCAGTTTGGAGGGAGGCCCGGGACAGCCGAAGCCCTATGGCTACACCTTC
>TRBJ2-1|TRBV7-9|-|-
CASSLVDLASEQFF
TGTGCCAGCAGCTTAGTGGACTTGGCGAGTGAGCAGTTCTTC
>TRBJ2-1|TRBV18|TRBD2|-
CASSPVSSGKSNEQFF
TGTGCCAGCTCACCAGTTTCCAGCGGGAAATCCAATGAGCAGTTCTTC
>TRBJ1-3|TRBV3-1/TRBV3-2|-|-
CASSQDGGSYWGNTIYF
TGTGCCAGCAGCCAAGACGGAGGGAGCTATTGGGGAAACACCATATATTTT
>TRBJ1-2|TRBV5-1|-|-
CASSPGQLENYGYTF
TGCGCCAGCAGCCCTGGACAGCTAGAAAACTATGGCTACACCTTC
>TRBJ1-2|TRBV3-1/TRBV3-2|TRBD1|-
CASSQDGRGDGYTF
TGTGCCAGCAGCCAAGATGGCAGGGGGGACGGCTACACCTTC
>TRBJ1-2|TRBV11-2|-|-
CASSSGLRGYTF
TGTGCCAGCAGCTCGGGACTGCGTGGCTACACCTTC
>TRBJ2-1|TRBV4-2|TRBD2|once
CASSLIAGGSEQFF
TGTGCCAGCAGCCTAATAGCGGGGGGGAGTGAGCAGTTCTTC
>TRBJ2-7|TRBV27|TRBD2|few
CASSLSGTSYEQYF
TGTGCCAGCAGTTTATCGGGGACTAGCTACGAGCAGTACTTC
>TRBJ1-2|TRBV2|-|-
CASSGPGNYGYTF
TGTGCCAGCAGTGGGCCAGGCAACTATGGCTACACCTTC
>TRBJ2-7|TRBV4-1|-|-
CASSHFSGAYEQYF
TGCGCCAGCAGCCACTTTTCGGGGGCCTACGAGCAGTACTTC
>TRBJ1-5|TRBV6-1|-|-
CASSDRDYSNQPQHF
TGTGCCAGCAGTGACCGGGACTATAGCAATCAGCCCCAGCATTTT
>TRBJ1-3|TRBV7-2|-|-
CASSPGSGNTIYF
TGTGCCAGCAGCCCAGGGTCTGGAAACACCATATATTTT
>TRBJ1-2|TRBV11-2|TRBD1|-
CASSFRGRDYGYTF
TGTGCCAGCAGCTTCAGGGGGCGAGACTATGGCTACACCTTC